This entry is about one TCR beta chain. CDR1 and CDR2 (germline): MNHEY, SVGEGT. This CDR3 comprises 16 residues. With 6 bases clipped from V and 1 base from J, the junction kept 11 bases outside the gene matches. The data derive from a study of blood T cell repertoires in COVID-19. About the study: Acute-phase and convalescent COVID-19 samples originated in the United States, Italy and Spain. T cells, B-cell-depleted T cells, or PBMCs supplied cDNA or gDNA.

In the original analysis: It was from reference gene primer amplification that nucleated cell counts were estimated. This table comes from immunoSEQ multiplex PCR, and its TCRdb copy is limited to in-frame clones, with some not included. For V, J and clone size, that table is used; D and trimming come from the DNA. The profile shows about 170,000 clones, about four fifths of them singletons. The sequenced sample was peripheral blood. This chain joins TRBV6-2 or TRBV6-3 and TRBJ2-7; 8 bases align to TRBD2. The source of this sequence is a woman aged 80 or over with active or convalescent COVID-19. CDR3 bases: TGTGCCAGCAGCCCTACTATGGGACTAGAGTCCTACGAGCAGTACTTC. Its translation: CASSPTMGLESYEQYF.